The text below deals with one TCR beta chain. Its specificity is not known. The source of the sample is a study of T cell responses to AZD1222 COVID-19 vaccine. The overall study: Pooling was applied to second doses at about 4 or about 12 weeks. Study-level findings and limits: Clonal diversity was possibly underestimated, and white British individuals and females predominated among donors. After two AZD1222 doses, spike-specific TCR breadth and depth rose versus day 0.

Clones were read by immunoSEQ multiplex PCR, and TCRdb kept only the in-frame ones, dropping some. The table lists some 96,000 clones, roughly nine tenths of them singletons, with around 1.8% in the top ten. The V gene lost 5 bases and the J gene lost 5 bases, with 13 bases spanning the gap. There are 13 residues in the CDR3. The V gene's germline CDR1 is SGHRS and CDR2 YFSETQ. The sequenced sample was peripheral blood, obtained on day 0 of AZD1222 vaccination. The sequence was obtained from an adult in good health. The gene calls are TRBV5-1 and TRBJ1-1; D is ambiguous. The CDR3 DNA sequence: TGCGCCAGCAGAGATCAGGAAGGAACTGAAGCTTTCTTT. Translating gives CASRDQEGTEAFF.